This paragraph reports one T cell receptor (beta chain). This record comes from a study of cytomegalovirus exposure and HLA in healthy donors. A multiplex PCR was run with 60 Vbeta primers and 13 Jbeta primers. Method: immunoSEQ multiplex PCR; TCRdb's copy keeps in-frame clones and lacks some. The table lists roughly 120,000 clones. Germline values: CDR1 SGHDT, CDR2 YYEEEE. Trimming took 0 bases from V and 4 from J, leaving 10 bases between them. The CDR3 spans 14 residues. The V and J genes are TRBV5-6 and TRBJ1-1, with a weak D call TRBD1 (6 bases). The receptor was derived from a man younger than 35 in good health and CMV-seronegative. The sequencing input was PBMCs. For the CDR3, the DNA is TGTGCCAGCAGCTTGGTGGGAGGGGGCACTGAAGCTTTCTTT. Residues: CASSLVGGGTEAFF.